This T cell receptor (beta chain) was observed in a study of T-cell reconstitution after alpha-beta-depleted transplantation in children. Study observations and caveats: T-cell numbers and diversity one year post-transplant derived largely from freshly generated T cells.

The germline V and J ends were trimmed by 1 base and 4 bases, with 20 bases remaining between them. The germline V gene has CDR1 SGHRS and CDR2 YFSETQ. The CDR3 loop spans 18 amino acids. Unique molecular identifiers were used in preparing the TCRbeta library. MiXCR, run by TCRdb on the PCR reads, gives a single entry per CDR3 protein. This table has about 830,000 distinct CDR3 sequences, under 20% appearing once. Comments on this clonotype: Its antigen is unidentified.

This TCR was recovered from a male patient younger than 18 who had a stem cell transplant for acute lymphoblastic leukemia, so the T cells may come from the graft donor. J is TRBJ2-2 and V is TRBV5-1; tentative D call: TRBD2 (5 bases). The specimen comprised PBMCs, mostly from graft donor cells, sampled 360 days after TCRalphabeta/CD19-depleted stem cell transplant. This CDR3 reads CASSLLGAPERVTGELFF. Written as DNA, the CDR3 is TGCGCCAGCAGCTTGTTGGGAGCCCCCGAACGGGTCACCGGGGAGCTGTTTTTT.